The clone carrying this T cell receptor beta chain was recorded at least ten times. The authors built TCR beta libraries using iRepertoire HTBI primers and Arm-PCR of CDR3 regions. TCRdb re-called the multiplex PCR reads through MiXCR, storing one row per CDR3 protein. In the table there are just over 600,000 distinct CDR3 sequences, around 15% of which are singletons. This entry is derived from a study of regulatory T cells in long-lasting Graves disease. Time point here: newly diagnosed GD, antithyroid drugs for less than 3 months. The TCR library was made from RNA extracted from PBMCs. Separately, the same data were catalogued under a study of T cells in Graves' hyperthyroidism and ophthalmopathy.

This clonotype originated in a woman aged 30 to 39 with Graves disease. The input for sequencing was peripheral blood mononuclear cells (PBMCs), taken at new diagnosis, from a patient treated with antithyroid drugs.

The DNA for the CDR3 is TGTGCCAGCAGTTACGGGACTCTTACAGGCCAGCCCCAGCATTTT. Its protein is CASSYGTLTGQPQHF. The chain links TRBV6-5 to TRBJ1-5, with D tentatively TRBD1 (5 bases). CDR1 and CDR2 from the germline V gene are MNHEY and SVGAGI. V dropped 2 bases and J dropped 7 bases, with 15 bases sitting between them. The CDR3 covers 15 residues.